The 6 T cell receptor beta chains listed next were all sequenced from one sample in a study of graft-versus-host responses after intestinal transplantation. Their antigens are not known. The method was immunoSEQ multiplex PCR; TCRdb's version includes in-frame clones alone and lacks a portion of them. The data contain under 100,000 clones, 85% to 95% of them seen just once; the ten biggest clones take up about 1.1%. The specimen comprised unstimulated CD8+ T cells sorted from spleen or lymph node cells, sampled before transplant. These receptors came from a human donor who was the organ donor for an intestinal transplant.

The chain uses TRBV5-1 and TRBJ2-1; 11 bases map to TRBD2. The CDR3 extends over 16 amino acids. CDR1 is SGHRS and CDR2 is YFSETQ in the germline V gene. Trimming cost V 3 bases and J 1 base; bases outside gene matches: 3. CDR3 bases: TGCGCCAGCAGCTACCGACTAGCGGGATCCTACAATGAGCAGTTCTTC. Its translation: CASSYRLAGSYNEQFF.

This clone came up once. The V and J genes are TRBV27 and TRBJ2-7; D is perhaps TRBD1 (6 bases). This CDR3 has 15 residues. Trimming stripped 3 bases from V and 0 bases from J, with 12 bases between. Germline lookup yields CDR1 MNHEY and CDR2 SMNVEV (reference sequence). DNA of the CDR3: TGTGCCAGCAGTTTTTGGCAGGGGAGCTCCTACGAGCAGTACTTC. Protein: CASSFWQGSSYEQYF.

This clone has only one observation. V usage is TRBV7-6 and J usage is TRBJ2-5, with 10 bases that match TRBD2. CDR3 length equals 18 residues. V was pared by 7 bases and J by 1 base, with 15 bases of the junction left unmatched. Per the germline V gene, CDR1 is SGHVS and CDR2 is FNYEAQ. Here the CDR3 reads CASTAGVAGGPVQETQYF. Here the CDR3 DNA reads TGTGCCAGCACCGCGGGGGTAGCGGGGGGTCCGGTCCAAGAGACCCAGTACTTC.

The chain couples TRBV5-1 to TRBJ2-7, with D maybe TRBD2 (6 bases). The CDR3 totals 12 residues. Looked up from germline, CDR1 is SGHRS and CDR2 is YFSETQ. V lost 0 bases and J lost 9, with 10 bases in between. The CDR3 spells CASSLAGGPQYF. For the CDR3, the DNA is TGCGCCAGCAGCTTGGCCGGGGGACCGCAGTACTTC.

This chain connects TRBV5-6 to TRBJ2-1; 8 positions agree with TRBD2. J was trimmed by 6 bases and V by 2 bases; bases with no gene match: 7. The CDR3 length is 15 residues. Germline CDR1 and CDR2: SGHDT and YYEEEE. As DNA, the CDR3 is TGTGCCAGCAGCTTTAGTAGCGGGAAACGCAATGAGCAGTTCTTC. It codes for CASSFSSGKRNEQFF.

The chain carries TRBV6-5 and TRBJ1-1; D unresolved. Trimming cost V 0 bases and J 7 bases, with 9 bases left between them. The CDR3 has 13 residues. Germline values: CDR1 MNHEY, CDR2 SVGAGI. CDR3 DNA: TGTGCCAGCAGTTACTCCCCTCGAGGTGAAGCTTTCTTT. Amino acids: CASSYSPRGEAFF.